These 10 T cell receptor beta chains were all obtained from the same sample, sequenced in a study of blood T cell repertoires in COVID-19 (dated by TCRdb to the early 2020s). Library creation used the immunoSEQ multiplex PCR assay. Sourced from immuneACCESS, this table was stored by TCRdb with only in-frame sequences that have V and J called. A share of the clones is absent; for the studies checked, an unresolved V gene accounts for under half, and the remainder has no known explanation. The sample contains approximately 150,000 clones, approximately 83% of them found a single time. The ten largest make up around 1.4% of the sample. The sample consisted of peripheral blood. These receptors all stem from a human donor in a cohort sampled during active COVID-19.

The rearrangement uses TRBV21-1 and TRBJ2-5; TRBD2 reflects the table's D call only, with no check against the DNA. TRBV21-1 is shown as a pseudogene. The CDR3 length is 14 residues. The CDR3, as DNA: TGTGCCAGCAGCACGCCTCGGGTTGAAGAGACCCAGTACTTC. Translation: CASSTPRVEETQYF.

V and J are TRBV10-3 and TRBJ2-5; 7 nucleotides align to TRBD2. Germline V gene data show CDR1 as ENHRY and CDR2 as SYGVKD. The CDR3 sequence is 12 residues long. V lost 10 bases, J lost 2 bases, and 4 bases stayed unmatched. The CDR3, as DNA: TGTGCCACCGACGGGGGGCAAGAGACCCAGTACTTC. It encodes CATDGGQETQYF.

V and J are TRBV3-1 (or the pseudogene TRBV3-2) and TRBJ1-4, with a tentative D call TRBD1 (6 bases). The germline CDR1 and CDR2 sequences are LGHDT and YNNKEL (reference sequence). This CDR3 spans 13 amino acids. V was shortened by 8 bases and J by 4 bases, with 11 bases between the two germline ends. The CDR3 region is CASQGLGNEKLFF. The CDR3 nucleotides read TGTGCCAGCCAGGGGTTGGGTAATGAAAAACTGTTTTTT.

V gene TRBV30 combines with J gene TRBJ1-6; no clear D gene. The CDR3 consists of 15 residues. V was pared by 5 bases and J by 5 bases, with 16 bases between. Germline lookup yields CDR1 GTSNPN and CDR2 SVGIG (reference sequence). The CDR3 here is CAWVPGRVHNSPLHF. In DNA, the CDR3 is TGTGCCTGGGTTCCAGGCCGCGTTCATAATTCACCCCTCCACTTT.

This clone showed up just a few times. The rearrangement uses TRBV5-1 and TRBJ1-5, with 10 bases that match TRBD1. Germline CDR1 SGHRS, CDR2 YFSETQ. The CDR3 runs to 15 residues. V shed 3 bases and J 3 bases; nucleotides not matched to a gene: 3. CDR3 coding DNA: TGCGCCAGCAGCTCCGGGACAGGGGTCAATCAGCCCCAGCATTTT. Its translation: CASSSGTGVNQPQHF.

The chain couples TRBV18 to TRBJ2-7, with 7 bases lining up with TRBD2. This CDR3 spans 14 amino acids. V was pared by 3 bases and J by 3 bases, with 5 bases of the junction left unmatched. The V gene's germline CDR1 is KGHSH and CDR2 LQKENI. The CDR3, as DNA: TGTGCCAGCTCACCTTCGGGACTAATCTACGAGCAGTACTTC. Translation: CASSPSGLIYEQYF.

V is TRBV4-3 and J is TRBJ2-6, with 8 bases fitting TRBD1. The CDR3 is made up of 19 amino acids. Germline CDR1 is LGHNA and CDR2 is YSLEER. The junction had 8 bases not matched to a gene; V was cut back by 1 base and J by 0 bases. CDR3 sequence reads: CASSQAGTGNPSGANVLTF. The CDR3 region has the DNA TGCGCCAGCAGCCAAGCCGGGACAGGCAACCCCTCTGGGGCCAACGTCCTGACTTTC.

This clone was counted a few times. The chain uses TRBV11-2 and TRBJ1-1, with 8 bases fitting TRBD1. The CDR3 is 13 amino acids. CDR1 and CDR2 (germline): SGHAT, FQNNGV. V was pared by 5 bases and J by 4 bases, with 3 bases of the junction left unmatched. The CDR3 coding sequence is TGTGCCAGCAGCCAAACAGGGGGCACTGAAGCTTTCTTT. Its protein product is CASSQTGGTEAFF.

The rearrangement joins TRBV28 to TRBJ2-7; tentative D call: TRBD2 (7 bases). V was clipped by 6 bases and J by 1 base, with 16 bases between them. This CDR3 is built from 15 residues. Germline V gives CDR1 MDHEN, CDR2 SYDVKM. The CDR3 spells CASRVAGARSYEQYF. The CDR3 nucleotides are TGTGCCAGCAGAGTGGCGGGGGCGCGGTCCTACGAGCAGTACTTC.

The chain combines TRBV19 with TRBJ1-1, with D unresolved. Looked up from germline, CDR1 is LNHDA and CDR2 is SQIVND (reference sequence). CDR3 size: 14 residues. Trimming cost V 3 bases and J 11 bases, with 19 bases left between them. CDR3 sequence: CASSMGVTVSWAFF. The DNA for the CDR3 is TGTGCCAGTAGTATGGGAGTCACAGTATCGTGGGCTTTCTTT.